A single sample is the source of the 24 T cell receptor beta chains below, sequenced in a study of shared clonotypes between healthy human individuals. Selected positively for CCR7 and CD45RO-negative, naive CD8 cells excluded terminally differentiated effector memory CD45RA+ cells. Profiling relied on immunoSEQ multiplex PCR, and the TCRdb table lists in-frame clones only, not all of them. The repertoire consists of about 2,100,000 clones, with roughly 91% occurring once and the leading ten covering about 1.5%. Sequencing was carried out using naive CD8+ T cells from PBMCs. These receptors came from a man aged 18 to 30 in good health. Some clones in this sample may be carry-over from other donors' samples.

The gene calls are TRBV2 and TRBJ2-1, with 12 bases aligning to TRBD2. The CDR3 length is 17 residues. The J segment lost 5 bases and the V segment lost 7 bases, leaving 12 bases of the junction unmatched. Per the germline V gene, CDR1 is SNHLY and CDR2 is FYNNEI. The CDR3 DNA reads TGTGCCAGCAAACCACGACTAGCGGGAGCCCTGCACAATGAGCAGTTCTTC. It specifies CASKPRLAGALHNEQFF.

The V gene is TRBV14, the J gene TRBJ2-1, with D unclear. V was clipped by 4 bases and J by 5 bases, with 12 bases between them. Germline CDR1 and CDR2: SGHDN and FVKESK. This CDR3 has 14 amino acids. CDR3 coding DNA: TGTGCCAGCAGCCCCAGGCCGGGCCACAATGAGCAGTTCTTC. Amino acids: CASSPRPGHNEQFF.

The V call is TRBV4-2, the J call TRBJ2-3, with 9 bases lining up with TRBD2. Germline assignment: CDR1 LGHNA and CDR2 YNFKEQ. V was pared by 1 base and J by 0 bases, with 8 bases of the junction left unmatched. There are 18 residues in the CDR3. CDR3 in amino acids: CASSQVLGLAGSTDTQYF. The CDR3 region has the DNA TGTGCCAGCAGCCAAGTTTTGGGGCTAGCGGGAAGCACAGATACGCAGTATTTT.

The chain has TRBV7-8 and TRBJ2-2; possibly TRBD2 for D (6 bases). The CDR3 length is 16 residues. V lost 1 base, J lost 2 bases, and 11 bases lay in between. Germline V lookup: CDR1 SGHVS, CDR2 FQNEAQ. The CDR3, as DNA: TGTGCCAGCAGCTTAGGTGGACTACCAAACACCGGGGAGCTGTTTTTT. Its protein product is CASSLGGLPNTGELFF.

This clone was observed once. CDR3 coding DNA: TGCGCCAGCAGCCAGTTGGGGACCGCGCGCAATGAGCAGTTCTTC. Protein product: CASSQLGTARNEQFF. This sequence joins TRBV4-1 and TRBJ2-1; possibly TRBD1 or TRBD2 for D (5 bases each). CDR1 is MGHRA, CDR2 YSYEKL, per germline. CDR3 size: 15 residues. The V end was cut by 3 bases, the J end by 6 bases, with 15 bases between.

This sequence joins TRBV9 and TRBJ1-4; the D gene is possibly TRBD1 (6 bases). CDR3 size: 16 residues. Trimming cost V 0 bases and J 0 bases, with 9 bases left between them. The germline gives CDR1 SGDLS, CDR2 YYNGEE. CDR3 DNA sequence: TGTGCCAGCAGCGTAGACAGGGAGTCAACTAATGAAAAACTGTTTTTT. As protein: CASSVDRESTNEKLFF.

The CDR3 spells CASSYSLRAEAFF. The CDR3 coding sequence is TGTGCCAGCAGTTACAGCCTTCGGGCTGAAGCTTTCTTT. The chain combines TRBV6-5 with TRBJ1-1; no definite D call. Trimming left V 2 bases short and J 6 bases short, with 10 bases between. Germline assignment: CDR1 MNHEY and CDR2 SVGAGI. This CDR3 region has 13 residues.

The gene calls are TRBV6-1 and TRBJ2-7; D not resolved. V lost 3 bases and J 4 bases, leaving 10 bases between the germline ends. Per the germline V gene, CDR1 is MNHNS and CDR2 is SASEGT. The CDR3 length is 13 residues. The CDR3 here is CASSETRRYEQYF. CDR3 coding DNA: TGTGCCAGCAGTGAGACTCGTCGTTACGAGCAGTACTTC.

V gene TRBV6-5 combines with J gene TRBJ1-2; D gene uncertain. The CDR3 contains 16 residues. In germline, CDR1 is MNHEY, CDR2 SVGAGI. The germline V and J ends were trimmed by 0 bases and 0 bases, with 11 bases remaining between them. The CDR3 loop reads CASSYSTGNTNYGYTF. The CDR3 nucleotides are TGTGCCAGCAGTTACTCGACGGGGAACACTAACTATGGCTACACCTTC.

V and J are TRBV7-8 and TRBJ2-7; D ambiguous. V was clipped by 5 bases and J by 1 base, with 12 bases between them. The CDR3 is 14 residues long. Germline V lookup: CDR1 SGHVS, CDR2 FQNEAQ. CDR3 residues: CASSETGPSYEQYF. DNA of the CDR3: TGTGCCAGCAGCGAGACGGGCCCATCCTACGAGCAGTACTTC. The full variable domain, with the rest looked up from reference TRBV7-8 and TRBJ2-7, is GAGVSQSPRYKVAKRGQDVALRCDPISGHVSLFWYQQALGQGPEFLTYFQNEAQLDKSGLPSDRFFAERPEGSVSTLKIQRTQQEDSAVYLCASSETGPSYEQYFGPGTRLTVT.

V gene TRBV9 combines with J gene TRBJ2-3; D is uncertain. Germline CDR1 SGDLS, CDR2 YYNGEE. The germline V and J ends were trimmed by 4 bases and 1 base, with 7 bases remaining between them. The CDR3 has 13 residues. CDR3: CASSPDGTDTQYF. The CDR3 DNA sequence: TGTGCCAGCAGCCCCGACGGCACAGATACGCAGTATTTT.

With respect to this clone: The same CDR3 also results from other DNA sequences found in this sample. CDR3 residues: CASRLNTEAFF. CDR3 bases: TGTGCCAGTAGGCTTAACACTGAAGCTTTCTTT. This chain links TRBV19 with TRBJ1-1, with no clear D. This CDR3 contains 11 residues. Germline assignment: CDR1 LNHDA and CDR2 SQIVND (reference sequence). Trimming stripped 6 bases from V and 2 bases from J, with 4 bases between.

The genes are TRBV27 and TRBJ2-7; the match to TRBD1 covers 8 bases. V was clipped by 5 bases and J by 3 bases; unmatched bases: 6. Germline CDR1 MNHEY, CDR2 SMNVEV (reference sequence). The CDR3 totals 14 residues. CDR3: CASSRGQEFYEQYF. The CDR3 coding sequence is TGTGCCAGCAGTAGGGGACAGGAGTTCTACGAGCAGTACTTC.

A few counts support this clone. Other DNA sequences from this sample encode an identical CDR3 as well. V usage is TRBV6-1 and J usage is TRBJ1-2; maybe TRBD1 (6 bases). Trimming took 6 bases from V and 4 from J, leaving 6 bases between them. Germline V gene data show CDR1 as MNHNS and CDR2 as SASEGT. The CDR3 covers 11 residues. The CDR3 loop is CASRDSYGYTF. The CDR3 coding sequence is TGTGCCAGCAGGGACAGCTATGGCTACACCTTC.

The chain employs TRBV19 and TRBJ2-5, with D possibly TRBD1 on 7 matching bases. This CDR3 contains 15 residues. The germline gives CDR1 LNHDA, CDR2 SQIVND (reference sequence). Deletions cut 5 bases from V and 0 bases from J, with 13 bases between. The chain's CDR3 is CASSPAGGYQETQYF. CDR3 nucleotide sequence: TGTGCCAGTAGTCCAGCAGGGGGGTACCAAGAGACCCAGTACTTC.

In the case of this clone: One end of the junction is discordant with germline, which a read error may explain. This chain connects TRBV19 to TRBJ2-5; a possible D gene is TRBD1 (6 bases). This CDR3 is built from 14 residues. In germline, CDR1 is LNHDA, CDR2 SQIVND (reference sequence). Here the CDR3 reads CASSTGVNQETQYF. CDR3 in DNA: TGTGCCAGTAGTACAGGGGTGAACCAGGAGACCCAGTACTTC. Full variable domain (missing parts from reference TRBV19 and TRBJ2-5): DGGITQSPKYLFRKEGQNVTLSCEQNLNHDAMYWYRQDPGQGLRLIYYSQIVNDFQKGDIAEGYSVSREKKESFPLTVTSAQKNPTAFYLCASSTGVNQETQYFGPGTRLLVL.

The rearrangement joins TRBV7-8 to TRBJ2-1; TRBD1 agrees at 7 bases. There are 14 residues in the CDR3. Germline trimming cut 3 bases from V and 3 bases from J; bases unmatched to any gene: 2. Germline CDR1 and CDR2: SGHVS and FQNEAQ. DNA of the CDR3: TGTGCCAGCAGCTTCGACAGGGACTACAATGAGCAGTTCTTC. It is translated as CASSFDRDYNEQFF.

The V gene is TRBV5-6, the J gene TRBJ1-5; D unresolved. The germline CDR1 and CDR2 sequences are SGHDT and YYEEEE. The length of the CDR3 is 15 residues. V was shortened by 3 bases and J by 7 bases, with 17 bases between the two germline ends. The CDR3 here is CASSSYDLGGQPQHF. The CDR3 DNA sequence: TGTGCCAGCAGCTCCTACGACCTCGGCGGGCAGCCCCAGCATTTT.

The genes are TRBV5-4 and TRBJ2-7; D is perhaps TRBD2 (6 bases). This CDR3 contains 12 residues. The V gene lost 6 bases and the J gene lost 6 bases, with 13 bases spanning the gap. The V gene's germline CDR1 is SGHNT and CDR2 YYREEE (reference sequence). The CDR3 DNA sequence: TGTGCCAGCACCCTGGGGGGTGGCGAGCAGTACTTC. This translates into CASTLGGGEQYF.

CDR3 loop: CATSHSIWGAETQYF. As DNA, the CDR3 is TGTGCCACCTCCCATAGCATCTGGGGCGCGGAGACCCAGTACTTC. V and J are TRBV28 and TRBJ2-5; TRBD1 might be the D (5 bases). Germline CDR1 and CDR2: MDHEN and SYDVKM. There are 15 residues in the CDR3. The V and J ends lost 10 bases and 5 bases respectively, with 23 bases between them.

This clone was recorded only once. The CDR3 here is CASSLWRGQAQSWQYF. The CDR3 DNA sequence: TGTGCCAGCAGCTTGTGGCGGGGACAGGCCCAAAGTTGGCAGTACTTC. The V call is TRBV5-6, the J call TRBJ2-7; 8 bases align to TRBD1. This CDR3 is 16 amino acids long. V lost 1 base, J lost 9 bases, and 15 bases stayed unmatched. Germline values: CDR1 SGHDT, CDR2 YYEEEE.

This chain joins TRBV27 and TRBJ2-2; D remains ambiguous. Per germline, CDR1 MNHEY and CDR2 SMNVEV (reference sequence). This CDR3 is built from 14 residues. V shed 5 bases and J shed 2 bases, with 9 bases lying between them. CDR3 DNA: TGTGCCAGCAGTCATTGGGAAAACACCGGGGAGCTGTTTTTT. This encodes CASSHWENTGELFF.

The table lists this clone with a few counts. The chain combines TRBV10-1 with TRBJ2-1; D uncertain. Germline V gives CDR1 WNHNN, CDR2 SYGVQD (reference sequence). Trimming took 3 bases from V and 5 from J, leaving 2 bases between them. The CDR3 loop spans 11 amino acids. The CDR3 DNA is TGCGCCAGCAGTGACGACAATGAGCAGTTCTTC. As protein: CASSDDNEQFF.

The chain couples TRBV27 to TRBJ2-3; no reliable D call. The germline V and J ends were trimmed by 6 bases and 1 base, with 11 bases remaining between them. The CDR3 consists of 14 residues. Germline lookup yields CDR1 MNHEY and CDR2 SMNVEV (reference sequence). As DNA, the CDR3 is TGTGCCAGCAGATTCGAGCTTGGCACAGATACGCAGTATTTT. It yields the protein CASRFELGTDTQYF.